Shown below are 27 T cell receptor beta chains from a single sample sequenced in a study of blood T cell repertoires in COVID-19. The table came from immunoSEQ multiplex PCR; TCRdb's copy has only in-frame clones and leaves some out. Altogether some 19,000 clones are present, about 86% being singletons, with the ten largest covering 17%. The specimen sequenced was peripheral blood. These TCRs come from a man in his sixties or seventies with acute or convalescent COVID-19.

The V and J genes are TRBV7-2 and TRBJ2-7; 12 nucleotides align to TRBD2. The junction had 7 bases not matched to a gene; V was cut back by 3 bases and J by 7 bases. The CDR3 sequence is 15 residues long. CDR1 and CDR2 from the germline V gene are SGHTA and FQGNSA. CDR3 nucleotide sequence: TGTGCCAGCAGCTTGAGACTAGCGGGAGCCGAGGAGCAGTACTTC. Its protein is CASSLRLAGAEEQYF.

The chain combines TRBV6-2 or TRBV6-3 with TRBJ2-1; 10 positions agree with TRBD2. Germline V gene lookup returns CDR1 MNHEY and CDR2 SVGEGT. CDR3 length: 15 amino acids. Unmatched junction bases numbered 15, after V lost 4 bases and J lost 15 bases. The CDR3: CASSFGNRLAGAPFF. CDR3 DNA: TGTGCCAGCAGTTTTGGGAATCGGCTAGCGGGAGCCCCGTTCTTC.

The chain carries TRBV5-1 and TRBJ2-2, with 10 bases aligning to TRBD1. There are 16 residues in the CDR3. Per germline, CDR1 SGHRS and CDR2 YFSETQ. V was pared by 4 bases and J by 4 bases, with 7 bases of the junction left unmatched. The CDR3: CASSVRQGAITGELFF. The CDR3 DNA is TGCGCCAGCAGCGTAAGACAGGGGGCGATCACCGGGGAGCTGTTTTTT.

V usage is TRBV7-9 and J usage is TRBJ2-3, with 8 bases matching TRBD1. V shed 5 bases and J 0 bases; nucleotides not matched to a gene: 1. This CDR3 has 14 amino acids. The germline CDR1 and CDR2 sequences are SEHNR and FQNEAQ (reference sequence). Written as DNA, the CDR3 is TGTGCCAGCAGCGGGACAGGAAGCACAGATACGCAGTATTTT. It yields the protein CASSGTGSTDTQYF.

This chain links TRBV6-1 with TRBJ1-2; TRBD1 might be the D (5 bases). The CDR3 contains 13 residues. Trimming shortened V by 3 bases and J by 4 bases, and 9 bases separated the two germline ends. Germline CDR1 is MNHNS and CDR2 is SASEGT. The CDR3 DNA follows: TGTGCCAGCAGTGAGGTGGGGCCCTATGGCTACACCTTC. Protein product: CASSEVGPYGYTF.

The CDR3 DNA reads as TGTGCCAGTACCCCGGGGAATACAGTAGCCTACGAGCAGTACTTC. Its translation: CASTPGNTVAYEQYF. This chain connects TRBV19 to TRBJ2-7; tentative D call: TRBD2 (5 bases). The V gene lost 7 bases and the J gene lost 2 bases, with 18 bases spanning the gap. The CDR3 has 15 residues. Germline values: CDR1 LNHDA, CDR2 SQIVND (reference sequence).

In its sample, this clone was seen a few times. J is TRBJ2-7 and V is TRBV21-1; the D call of TRBD1 is as the table states it, not checked on the DNA. TRBV21-1 is a pseudogene locus. CDR3 length: 14 residues. The CDR3 loop reads CASTQGSHNYEQYF. Written as DNA, the CDR3 is TGTGCCAGCACACAGGGGTCACACAACTACGAGCAGTACTTC.

This sequence joins TRBV6-5 and TRBJ1-2, with D perhaps matching TRBD1 (6 bases). V lost 6 bases and J lost 7, with 12 bases in between. There are 12 residues in the CDR3. Germline V gene sequence: CDR1 MNHEY, CDR2 SVGAGI. The CDR3 reads CASSKGVGGYTF. The CDR3 DNA is TGTGCCAGCAGCAAGGGGGTTGGTGGCTACACCTTC.

J is TRBJ2-2 and V is TRBV7-9; 9 nucleotides line up with TRBD1. Germline V gives CDR1 SEHNR, CDR2 FQNEAQ (reference sequence). The junction had 6 bases not matched to a gene; V was cut back by 6 bases and J by 4 bases. There are 15 residues in the CDR3. CDR3 DNA: TGTGCCAGCAGATCTGCGGGACAGGGCACCGGGGAGCTGTTTTTT. Protein sequence: CASRSAGQGTGELFF. Full variable domain (outside the CDR3, taken from reference TRBV7-9 and TRBJ2-2): DTGVSQNPRHKITKRGQNVTFRCDPISEHNRLYWYRQTLGQGPEFLTYFQNEAQLEKSRLLSDRFSAERPKGSFSTLEIQRTEQGDSAMYLCASRSAGQGTGELFFGEGSRLTVL.

This clone was recorded once. V and J are TRBV7-9 and TRBJ1-5; a possible D gene is TRBD1 (6 bases). Trimming cost V 1 base and J 2 bases, with 21 bases left between them. Germline V gene lookup returns CDR1 SEHNR and CDR2 FQNEAQ (reference sequence). The CDR3 consists of 19 residues. CDR3 sequence: CASSLVRDARGQGNQPQHF. In DNA, the CDR3 is TGTGCCAGCAGCTTAGTTCGCGACGCTAGGGGACAAGGCAATCAGCCCCAGCATTTT.

The rearrangement links TRBV6-2 or TRBV6-3 to TRBJ2-5; 8 positions agree with TRBD2. The CDR3 totals 15 residues. The V gene end was trimmed by 2 bases and the J gene end by 2 bases; junction bases not matched to a gene: 4. Per germline, CDR1 MNHEY and CDR2 SVGEGT. The CDR3 DNA reads TGTGCCAGCAGTTACCCCACTAGCGGTCAAGAGACCCAGTACTTC. Translating gives CASSYPTSGQETQYF.

CDR3 sequence (DNA): TGTGCCAGCAGCTTTGGACAGGGGGGATTCGGGGATACGCAGTATTTT. This sequence encodes CASSFGQGGFGDTQYF. This chain joins TRBV11-2 and TRBJ2-3; 10 bases fit TRBD1. V shed 3 bases and J 6 bases; nucleotides not matched to a gene: 9. The germline V gene has CDR1 SGHAT and CDR2 FQNNGV. This CDR3 is built from 16 residues. The entire variable domain, with the rest obtained from reference TRBV11-2 and TRBJ2-3, is as follows: EAGVAQSPRYKIIEKRQSVAFWCNPISGHATLYWYQQILGQGPKLLIQFQNNGVVDDSQLPKDRFSAERLKGVDSTLKIQPAKLEDSAVYLCASSFGQGGFGDTQYFGPGTRLTVL.

CDR3 sequence: CASSLALRRTRQETQYF. The CDR3 bases are TGTGCCAGCAGCTTAGCACTTCGTCGGACTAGACAAGAGACCCAGTACTTC. The gene calls are TRBV7-2 and TRBJ2-5; 7 bases match TRBD2. The V segment lost 0 bases and the J segment 2 bases; nucleotides outside the gene matches: 9. The CDR3 spans 17 residues. Germline CDR1 and CDR2: SGHTA and FQGNSA.

J is TRBJ1-1 and V is TRBV5-6, with 7 nucleotides matching TRBD1. The CDR3 covers 18 residues. The junction had 18 bases not matched to a gene; V was cut back by 4 bases and J by 3 bases. Germline CDR1 SGHDT, CDR2 YYEEEE. In DNA form, the CDR3 reads TGTGCCAGCAGCAGGCCGAGACAGGGCACGAAAAGGGACACTGAAGCTTTCTTT. This encodes CASSRPRQGTKRDTEAFF. Looking up the rest from reference TRBV5-6 and TRBJ1-1 gives the full variable domain: DAGVTQSPTHLIKTRGQQVTLRCSPKSGHDTVSWYQQALGQGPQFIFQYYEEEERQRGNFPDRFSGHQFPNYSSELNVNALLLGDSALYLCASSRPRQGTKRDTEAFFGQGTRLTVV.

The chain is built from TRBV28 and TRBJ2-1; 10 nucleotides line up with TRBD1. Germline V CDR1 and CDR2: MDHEN, SYDVKM. The CDR3 contains 13 residues. V shed 6 bases and J 7 bases; nucleotides not matched to a gene: 3. This CDR3 is CASRWTGGNEQFF. In DNA form, the CDR3 reads TGTGCCAGCAGGTGGACAGGGGGTAATGAGCAGTTCTTC.

This chain links TRBV7-9 with TRBJ2-7; 8 bases are a match to TRBD2. This CDR3 contains 16 residues. V lost 5 bases to trimming and J lost 3 bases; unmatched junction nucleotides: 12. The germline gives CDR1 SEHNR, CDR2 FQNEAQ (reference sequence). The CDR3 here is CASSPGRGGAHYEQYF. Here the CDR3 DNA reads TGTGCCAGCAGCCCCGGTCGGGGGGGGGCTCACTACGAGCAGTACTTC.

This clone was counted between two and nine times. The chain has TRBV29-1 and TRBJ1-2, with D perhaps matching TRBD1 (6 bases). Germline CDR1 reads SQVTM; CDR2 reads ANQGSEA. V lost 6 bases and J lost 2, with 10 bases in between. The CDR3 runs to 12 residues. Here the CDR3 reads CSVPQGNYGYTF. The CDR3 DNA sequence: TGCAGCGTGCCCCAGGGGAACTATGGCTACACCTTC.

The J gene is TRBJ1-5, the V gene TRBV28, with D possibly TRBD1 on 6 matching bases. This CDR3 region has 16 residues. V lost 1 base and J lost 0, with 10 bases in between. Germline lookup yields CDR1 MDHEN and CDR2 SYDVKM. CDR3 amino acids: CASSLLGTLSNQPQHF. In nucleotides, the CDR3 is TGTGCCAGCAGTTTATTAGGGACACTTAGCAATCAGCCCCAGCATTTT. The full variable domain, in which reference TRBV28 and TRBJ1-5 provide the parts outside the CDR3, is DVKVTQSSRYLVKRTGEKVFLECVQDMDHENMFWYRQDPGLGLRLIYFSYDVKMKEKGDIPEGYSVSREKKERFSLILESASTNQTSMYLCASSLLGTLSNQPQHFGDGTRLSIL.

The V and J genes are TRBV4-2 and TRBJ1-3; D gene uncertain. V was shortened by 1 base and J by 4 bases, with 11 bases between the two germline ends. The CDR3 length is 15 residues. CDR1 and CDR2 (germline): LGHNA, YNFKEQ. The CDR3 protein is CASSQVGFGGNTIYF. The DNA for the CDR3 is TGTGCCAGCAGCCAAGTAGGTTTCGGGGGAAACACCATATATTTT.

J is TRBJ1-4 and V is TRBV7-9, with 7 bases fitting TRBD1. V dropped 5 bases and J dropped 0; count of bases not matched to a gene: 9. The CDR3 covers 17 residues. CDR1 SEHNR and CDR2 FQNEAQ come from the germline V gene (reference sequence). Here the CDR3 DNA reads TGTGCCAGCAGCCCCGGGACAGCCTATGCAACTAATGAAAAACTGTTTTTT. Its translation: CASSPGTAYATNEKLFF.

The gene calls are TRBV2 and TRBJ2-7; D uncertain. Trimming took off 2 bases at V and 3 bases at J, with 2 bases between the two ends. This CDR3 is built from 11 residues. Germline V lookup: CDR1 SNHLY, CDR2 FYNNEI. The DNA for the CDR3 is TGTGCCAGCAGTGAACTCTACGAGCAGTACTTC. The encoded protein is CASSELYEQYF.

This rearrangement joins TRBV7-6 to TRBJ2-2; 7 bases match TRBD1. The CDR3 contains 14 residues. Unmatched junction bases numbered 4, after V lost 5 bases and J lost 4 bases. CDR1 SGHVS and CDR2 FNYEAQ come from the germline V gene. DNA of the CDR3: TGTGCCAGCAGCCGGGACAGCAGCACCGGGGAGCTGTTTTTT. Its translation: CASSRDSSTGELFF.

Regarding this clone: A single base separates this from a much larger clone, so it may be a read error. Other DNA sequences in this specimen translate into the identical CDR3. The chain employs TRBV9 and TRBJ2-5, with 9 bases aligning to TRBD2. CDR3 length equals 15 residues. Looked up from germline, CDR1 is SGDLS and CDR2 is YYNGEE. Trimming took 9 bases from V and 1 from J; bases not matched to a gene: 10. DNA of the CDR3: TGTGCCACCCGCGGCGGGGGGGGGCCCCAAGAGACCCAGTACTTC. This codes for CATRGGGGPQETQYF.

The CDR3 sequence is CASSLSVDRGAYGYTF. DNA of the CDR3: TGCGCCAGCAGCTTGTCTGTGGACAGGGGCGCATATGGCTACACCTTC. This chain joins TRBV5-1 and TRBJ1-2; 9 bases agree with TRBD1. CDR3 size: 16 residues. Germline assignment: CDR1 SGHRS and CDR2 YFSETQ. V lost 1 base to trimming and J lost 5 bases; unmatched junction nucleotides: 9. Variable domain in full (rest from reference TRBV5-1 and TRBJ1-2): KAGVTQTPRYLIKTRGQQVTLSCSPISGHRSVSWYQQTPGQGLQFLFEYFSETQRNKGNFPGRFSGRQFSNSRSEMNVSTLELGDSALYLCASSLSVDRGAYGYTFGSGTRLTVV.

V usage is TRBV7-2 and J usage is TRBJ1-4; D gene unclear. Trimming left V 5 bases short and J 8 bases short, with 15 bases between. CDR3 length: 14 amino acids. CDR1 is SGHTA and CDR2 is FQGNSA in the germline V gene. The CDR3 DNA follows: TGTGCCAGCAGCAGAGGTCCCAGCGTGGAAAAACTGTTTTTT. The encoded protein is CASSRGPSVEKLFF. The whole variable domain, filled in from reference TRBV7-2 and TRBJ1-4, reads GAGVSQSPSNKVTEKGKDVELRCDPISGHTALYWYRQSLGQGLEFLIYFQGNSAPDKSGLPSDRFSAERTGGSVSTLTIQRTQQEDSAVYLCASSRGPSVEKLFFGSGTQLSVL.

The sample holds one count of this clone. V and J are TRBV5-5 and TRBJ1-3; D call uncertain. Germline-derived CDR1 and CDR2 are SGHKS and YYEKEE (reference sequence). The CDR3 contains 14 residues. The ends were cut back, 2 bases at V and 4 bases at J, with 10 bases in the middle. CDR3: CASSLILGGNTIYF. Here the CDR3 DNA reads TGTGCCAGCAGCTTAATTCTGGGCGGAAACACCATATATTTT.

V gene TRBV28 combines with J gene TRBJ1-4; 10 bases are shared with TRBD1. Per germline, CDR1 MDHEN and CDR2 SYDVKM. The CDR3 covers 13 residues. V lost 6 bases to trimming and J lost 11 bases; unmatched junction nucleotides: 6. The CDR3: CASRRQGAPKLFF. In nucleotides, the CDR3 is TGTGCCAGCAGGAGACAGGGGGCCCCTAAACTGTTTTTT.